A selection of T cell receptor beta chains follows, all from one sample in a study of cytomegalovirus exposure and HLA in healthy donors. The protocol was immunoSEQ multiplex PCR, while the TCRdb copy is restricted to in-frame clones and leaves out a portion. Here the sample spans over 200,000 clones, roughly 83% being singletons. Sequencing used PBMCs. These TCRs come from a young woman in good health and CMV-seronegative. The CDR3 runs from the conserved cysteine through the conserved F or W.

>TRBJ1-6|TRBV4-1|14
CASSPPRGNSPLHF
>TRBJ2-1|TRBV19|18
CASSHPRSSGSSYNEQFF
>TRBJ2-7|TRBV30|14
CAWSIGQGREEQYF
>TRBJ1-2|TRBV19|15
CASSIPGPTAYGYTF
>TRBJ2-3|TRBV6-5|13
CASSYSGGDTQYF
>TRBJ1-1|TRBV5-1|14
CASSLGRKNTEAFF
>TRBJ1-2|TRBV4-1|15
CASSQGGGDGYGYTF
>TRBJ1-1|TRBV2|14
CASRDRTSNTEAFF
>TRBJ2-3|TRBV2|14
CASSEQGDTDTQYF
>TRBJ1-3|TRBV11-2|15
CASSFGSGPGNTIYF
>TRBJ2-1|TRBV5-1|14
CASKEEIAYNEQFF
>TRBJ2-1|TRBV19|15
CASSSWGSSYNEQFF
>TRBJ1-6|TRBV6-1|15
CASSEEPWYNSPLHF
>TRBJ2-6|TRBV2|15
CASSDGVSGANVLTF
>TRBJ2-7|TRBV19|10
CASNGYEQYF
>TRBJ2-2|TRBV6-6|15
CASSSRTSRTGELFF
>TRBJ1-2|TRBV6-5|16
CASSYSGMGQGYGYTF
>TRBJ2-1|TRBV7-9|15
CASSSLAGGGNEQFF
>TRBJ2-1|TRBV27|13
CASSPGQGRLRFF
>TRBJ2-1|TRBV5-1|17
CASSHDVQTRPYNEQFF
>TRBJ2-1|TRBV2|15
CASSLGLAGVNEQFF
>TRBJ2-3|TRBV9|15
CASSGGLFGIDTQYF
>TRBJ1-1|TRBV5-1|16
CASSLGTGGMNTEAFF
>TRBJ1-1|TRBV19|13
CASSYSGGAEAFF
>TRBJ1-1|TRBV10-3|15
CAISGVLPPSPEAFF
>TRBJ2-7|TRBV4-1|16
CASSQDLTSQGYEQYF
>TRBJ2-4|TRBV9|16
CASSGPGGVAKNIQYF
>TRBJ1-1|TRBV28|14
CASSSWVLFTEAFF
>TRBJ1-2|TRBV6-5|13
CASSPRRDYGYTF
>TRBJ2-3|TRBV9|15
CASSVSGTSTDTQYF
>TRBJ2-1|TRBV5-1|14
CASSLTSGRTEQFF
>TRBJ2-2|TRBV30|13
CAWSAGGGRELFF
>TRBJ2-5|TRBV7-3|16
CASSWGTSGFQETQYF
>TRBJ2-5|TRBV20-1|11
CSARDYETQYF
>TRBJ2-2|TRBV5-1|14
CASTAGGNTGELFF
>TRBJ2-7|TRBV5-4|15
CASSRRTSGSYEQYF
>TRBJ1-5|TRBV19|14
CASSWSIGDQPQHF
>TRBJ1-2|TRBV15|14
CATSRRGRNYGYTF
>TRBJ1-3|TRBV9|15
CASSEGTLSGNTIYF
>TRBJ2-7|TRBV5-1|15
CASSLVPGTSYEQYF
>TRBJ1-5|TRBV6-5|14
CASRRTGAYQPQHF
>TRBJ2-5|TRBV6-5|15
CASSSPSSSRETQYF
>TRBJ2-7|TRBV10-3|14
CAIAPQDSSYEQYF
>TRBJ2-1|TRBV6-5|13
CASSYSQYNEQFF
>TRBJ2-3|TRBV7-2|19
CASSLVVLAGGSGTDTQYF